A selection of T cell receptor beta chains follows, all from one sample in a study of blood T cells in healthy people across ages. In TCRdb, the 5' RACE reads were re-called with MiXCR into one record per CDR3 protein. The sample has 700,000 to 850,000 distinct CDR3 sequences, about 36% seen once. Sequenced sample: blood. All receptors come from a man between 18 and 29 years old in good health. Both conserved end residues are part of each CDR3. The order of the fields is J gene, D gene, clone size, V gene, CDR3 protein, CDR3 DNA. D genes are given only for firm matches. Part of the rows lack a size; the others show once, few, many or a class for expanded clones.

j_gene: TRBJ1-5
d_gene: .
abundance: once
v_gene: TRBV6-2/TRBV6-3
CDR3aa: CASLHAYGNQPQHF
CDR3nt: TGTGCCAGCCTTCACGCCTATGGCAATCAGCCCCAGCATTTT

j_gene: TRBJ1-6
d_gene: .
abundance: few
v_gene: TRBV7-3
CDR3aa: CASSLNREMDSPLHF
CDR3nt: TGTGCCAGCAGCTTAAACAGAGAAATGGATTCACCCCTCCACTTT

j_gene: TRBJ2-3
d_gene: .
abundance: many
v_gene: TRBV29-1
CDR3aa: CSVLFWRAPSDTQYF
CDR3nt: TGCAGCGTTCTGTTTTGGAGGGCTCCATCGGATACGCAGTATTTT

j_gene: TRBJ2-3
d_gene: TRBD2
abundance: .
v_gene: TRBV7-2
CDR3aa: CASSSFSGGFLSSTDTQYF
CDR3nt: TGTGCCAGCAGCTCATTTAGCGGGGGGTTCTTGTCTAGCACAGATACGCAGTATTTT

j_gene: TRBJ1-5
d_gene: .
abundance: few
v_gene: TRBV6-1
CDR3aa: CASSDPGSNQPQHF
CDR3nt: TGTGCCAGCAGTGATCCCGGGAGCAATCAGCCCCAGCATTTT

j_gene: TRBJ1-4
d_gene: .
abundance: .
v_gene: TRBV5-1
CDR3aa: CASSFSTTNEKLFF
CDR3nt: TGCGCCAGCAGCTTTAGTACAACTAATGAAAAACTGTTTTTT

j_gene: TRBJ2-7
d_gene: .
abundance: .
v_gene: TRBV27
CDR3aa: CASSLSGARVQYF
CDR3nt: TGTGCCAGCAGTTTATCAGGGGCGAGGGTGCAGTACTTC

j_gene: TRBJ1-5
d_gene: TRBD1
abundance: .
v_gene: TRBV5-6
CDR3aa: CASSSGQGGRPQHF
CDR3nt: TGTGCCAGCAGCTCAGGACAGGGGGGGAGGCCCCAGCATTTT

j_gene: TRBJ2-5
d_gene: TRBD2
abundance: .
v_gene: TRBV7-2
CDR3aa: CASSFAGTSKETQYF
CDR3nt: TGTGCCAGCAGCTTTGCCGGGACTAGTAAAGAGACCCAGTACTTC

j_gene: TRBJ2-3
d_gene: TRBD2
abundance: .
v_gene: TRBV20-1
CDR3aa: CSASLAGAKGDTQYF
CDR3nt: TGCAGTGCTTCCTTAGCGGGAGCCAAGGGGGATACGCAGTATTTT

j_gene: TRBJ2-1
d_gene: TRBD2
abundance: .
v_gene: TRBV25-1
CDR3aa: CASSWPSGGYNEQFF
CDR3nt: TGTGCCAGCAGTTGGCCTAGCGGGGGATACAATGAGCAGTTCTTC

j_gene: TRBJ1-1
d_gene: .
abundance: .
v_gene: TRBV12-3/TRBV12-4
CDR3aa: CASSSWTVVNTEAFF
CDR3nt: TGTGCCAGCAGTTCCTGGACAGTCGTGAACACTGAAGCTTTCTTT

j_gene: TRBJ2-5
d_gene: .
abundance: .
v_gene: TRBV6-2/TRBV6-3
CDR3aa: CASSYGRSYQETQYF
CDR3nt: TGTGCCAGCAGTTACGGACGATCGTACCAAGAGACCCAGTACTTC

j_gene: TRBJ2-7
d_gene: .
abundance: .
v_gene: TRBV5-1
CDR3aa: CASSLIANHEQYF
CDR3nt: TGCGCCAGCAGCTTAATAGCTAACCACGAGCAGTACTTC

j_gene: TRBJ2-5
d_gene: TRBD2
abundance: many
v_gene: TRBV7-3
CDR3aa: CASSLGRGKETQYF
CDR3nt: TGTGCCAGCAGCTTGGGGCGGGGGAAAGAGACCCAGTACTTC

j_gene: TRBJ2-1
d_gene: .
abundance: many
v_gene: TRBV6-5
CDR3aa: CASSSLGNEQFF
CDR3nt: TGTGCCAGCAGTTCGCTTGGCAATGAGCAGTTCTTC

j_gene: TRBJ2-1
d_gene: TRBD1
abundance: few
v_gene: TRBV29-1
CDR3aa: CSVEAPGTGYNEQFF
CDR3nt: TGCAGCGTTGAAGCCCCCGGGACAGGATACAATGAGCAGTTCTTC

j_gene: TRBJ1-1
d_gene: TRBD1
abundance: few
v_gene: TRBV7-9
CDR3aa: CASRPYRGTEAFF
CDR3nt: TGTGCCAGCAGGCCTTACAGGGGCACTGAAGCTTTCTTT

j_gene: TRBJ1-4
d_gene: .
abundance: .
v_gene: TRBV20-1
CDR3aa: CSASDDSATNEKLFF
CDR3nt: TGCAGTGCTAGTGACGACTCCGCAACTAATGAAAAACTGTTTTTT

j_gene: TRBJ1-1
d_gene: .
abundance: few
v_gene: TRBV7-3
CDR3aa: CASSLRAGRVNTEAFF
CDR3nt: TGTGCCAGCAGCCTGAGGGCGGGGAGAGTGAACACTGAAGCTTTCTTT

j_gene: TRBJ2-3
d_gene: .
abundance: many
v_gene: TRBV12-3/TRBV12-4
CDR3aa: CASSLGLRGDTQYF
CDR3nt: TGTGCCAGCAGTTTAGGTCTACGCGGGGATACGCAGTATTTT

j_gene: TRBJ1-5
d_gene: .
abundance: .
v_gene: TRBV5-1
CDR3aa: CASSPSGGGNQPQHF
CDR3nt: TGCGCCAGCAGCCCCTCGGGGGGCGGCAATCAGCCCCAGCATTTT

j_gene: TRBJ1-6
d_gene: .
abundance: few
v_gene: TRBV5-6
CDR3aa: CASSFGQGSPLHF
CDR3nt: .